The clone carrying this TCR beta chain appeared many times. Its target is not known. The data are from a study of T-cell memory formation after mild COVID-19. Study overall: In these data, TCR clusters were largely donor specific.

This CDR3 is 12 amino acids long. V was cut by 5 bases and J by 1 base, with 6 bases left in between. TCRdb fed the 5' RACE reads into MiXCR, producing one record per CDR3 protein. The table lists around 340,000 distinct CDR3 sequences, roughly 21% of them singletons, with around 13% in the top ten. Study conclusions and caveats: Within pre-infection memory, some responding clones were found, suggesting cross-reactive memory joined.

The sequenced sample was PBMCs or a T cell subset sorted from them (not recorded which). V is TRBV12-3 or TRBV12-4 and J is TRBJ2-7; D is unresolved. This receptor was obtained from an adult woman who had mild COVID-19 (a few samples of this study predate the infection). Cell type and time point are not known. The CDR3 region is CASSRGSYEQYF. The CDR3 region has the DNA TGTGCCAGCAGTAGAGGATCCTACGAGCAGTACTTC.